The T cell receptor beta chain described here comes from a study of blood T cell repertoires in COVID-19. Looking at the study overall: The United States, Italy and Spain provided the acute and convalescent COVID-19 samples.

The table lists this clone with a count of one. Authors' methods: Amplified reference gene primers provided the basis for estimating nucleated cell counts. Only in-frame clones appear in the TCRdb table, and some are missing; sequencing was by immunoSEQ multiplex PCR. That table furnishes V, J and clone size, whereas the DNA furnished D and trimming. The sample has 200,000 to 250,000 clones; roughly 84% are singletons. Germline CDR1 is SGHNT and CDR2 is YYREEE (reference sequence). This CDR3 spans 13 amino acids. Trimming took 0 bases from V and 6 from J, leaving 6 bases between them. The sequenced sample was peripheral blood. The TCR was taken from a woman aged 60-75 years with acute or convalescent COVID-19. The chain has TRBV5-4 and TRBJ2-2; no clear D. The CDR3 coding sequence is TGTGCCAGCAGCTTGGACCGCGCCGGGGAGCTGTTTTTT. Its protein product is CASSLDRAGELFF.